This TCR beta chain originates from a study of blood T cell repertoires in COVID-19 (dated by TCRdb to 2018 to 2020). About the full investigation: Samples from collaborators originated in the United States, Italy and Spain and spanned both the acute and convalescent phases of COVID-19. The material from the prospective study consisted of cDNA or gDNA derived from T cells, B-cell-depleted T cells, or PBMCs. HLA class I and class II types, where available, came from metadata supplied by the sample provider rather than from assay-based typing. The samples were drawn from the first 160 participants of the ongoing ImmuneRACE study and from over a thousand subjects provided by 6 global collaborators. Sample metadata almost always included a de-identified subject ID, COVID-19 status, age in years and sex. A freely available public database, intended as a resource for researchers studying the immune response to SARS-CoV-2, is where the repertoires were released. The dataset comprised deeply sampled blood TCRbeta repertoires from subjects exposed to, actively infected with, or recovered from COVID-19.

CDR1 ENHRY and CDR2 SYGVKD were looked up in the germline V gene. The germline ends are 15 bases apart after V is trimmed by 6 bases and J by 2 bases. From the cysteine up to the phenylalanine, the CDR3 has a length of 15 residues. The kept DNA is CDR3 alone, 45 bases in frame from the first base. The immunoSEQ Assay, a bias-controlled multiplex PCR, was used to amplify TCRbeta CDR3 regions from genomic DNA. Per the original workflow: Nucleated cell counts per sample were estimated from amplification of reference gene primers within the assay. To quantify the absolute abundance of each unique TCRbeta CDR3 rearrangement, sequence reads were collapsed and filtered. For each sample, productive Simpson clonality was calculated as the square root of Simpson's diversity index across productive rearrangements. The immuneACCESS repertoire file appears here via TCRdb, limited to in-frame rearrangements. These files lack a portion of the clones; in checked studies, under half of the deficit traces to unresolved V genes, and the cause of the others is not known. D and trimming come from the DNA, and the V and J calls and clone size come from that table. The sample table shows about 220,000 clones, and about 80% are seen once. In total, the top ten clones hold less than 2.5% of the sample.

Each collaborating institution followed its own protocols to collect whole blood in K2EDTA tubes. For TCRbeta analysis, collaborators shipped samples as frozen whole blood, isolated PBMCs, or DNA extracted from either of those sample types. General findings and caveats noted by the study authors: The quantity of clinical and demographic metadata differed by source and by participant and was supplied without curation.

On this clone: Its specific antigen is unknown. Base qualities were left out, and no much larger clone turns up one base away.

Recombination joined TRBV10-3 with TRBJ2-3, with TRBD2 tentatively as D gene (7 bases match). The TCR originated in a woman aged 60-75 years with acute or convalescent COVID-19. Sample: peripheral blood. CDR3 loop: CAIRRSGDITDTQYF. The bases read TGTGCCATCAGGAGAAGCGGGGACATCACAGATACGCAGTATTTT.